Listed below are T cell receptor beta chains from one sample, sequenced in a study of blood T cell repertoires in COVID-19. Generated by immunoSEQ multiplex PCR, the TCRdb table keeps only in-frame clones and is missing some. The sample has about 68,000 clones, 84% seen once. What was sequenced was peripheral blood. The receptor set was obtained from a man between 50 and 59 years old with active COVID-19. Both conserved end residues are part of each CDR3. The D gene is left open where the match is weak. Clone size is stated in some rows and not others, as once, few, many or a class when expanded.

J: TRBJ2-7; size: -; length: 13; D: -; V: TRBV4-3; CDR3: CASSRLQGDEQYF; DNA: TGCGCCAGCAGCCGCTTACAGGGCGACGAGCAGTACTTC
J: TRBJ1-4; size: -; length: 14; D: TRBD1; V: TRBV4-1; CDR3: CASSQPGQSVGGIF; DNA: TGCGCCAGCAGCCAACCGGGACAGTCGGTTGGGGGGATTTTT
J: TRBJ1-2; size: -; length: 12; D: -; V: TRBV29-1; CDR3: CSVVRGSYGYTF; DNA: TGCAGCGTTGTCCGAGGGAGCTATGGCTACACCTTC
J: TRBJ1-5; size: -; length: 16; D: -; V: TRBV7-2; CDR3: CASSSQQGKVGQPQHF; DNA: TGTGCCAGCAGCTCCCAACAGGGTAAAGTTGGTCAGCCCCAGCATTTT
J: TRBJ2-6; size: -; length: 18; D: TRBD2; V: TRBV2; CDR3: CASRTPGGLVRGANVLTF; DNA: TGTGCCAGCAGAACTCCGGGGGGGCTCGTTCGTGGGGCCAACGTCCTGACTTTC
J: TRBJ2-1; size: -; length: 14; D: -; V: TRBV9; CDR3: CASRRDMSYNEQFF; DNA: TGTGCCAGCAGGAGGGACATGTCCTACAATGAGCAGTTCTTC
J: TRBJ2-3; size: -; length: 18; D: -; V: TRBV4-1; CDR3: CASSQSESGGPPTDTQYF; DNA: TGCGCCAGCAGCCAGTCGGAGTCGGGGGGCCCCCCCACAGATACGCAGTATTTT
J: TRBJ2-1; size: -; length: 13; D: TRBD2; V: TRBV15; CDR3: CATTTSGYNEQFF; DNA: TGTGCCACCACGACTAGCGGGTACAATGAGCAGTTCTTC
J: TRBJ1-5; size: -; length: 15; D: TRBD1; V: TRBV18; CDR3: CASSDRQGLWQPQHF; DNA: TGTGCCAGCTCTGACCGACAGGGCCTATGGCAGCCCCAGCATTTT
J: TRBJ2-2; size: once; length: 17; D: TRBD2; V: TRBV18; CDR3: CASSPPGLAGGAGELFF; DNA: TGTGCCAGCTCACCACCCGGACTAGCGGGAGGCGCCGGGGAGCTGTTTTTT
J: TRBJ1-4; size: -; length: 14; D: -; V: TRBV27; CDR3: CASTAAATNEKLFF; DNA: TGTGCCAGCACCGCAGCGGCAACTAATGAAAAACTGTTTTTT
J: TRBJ2-5; size: -; length: 14; D: -; V: TRBV18; CDR3: CASSPWGRQETQYF; DNA: TGTGCCAGCTCACCATGGGGCAGACAAGAGACCCAGTACTTC
J: TRBJ2-7; size: -; length: 14; D: -; V: TRBV6-5; CDR3: CASRGGDRLYEQYF; DNA: TGTGCCAGCAGGGGGGGGGACAGGCTTTACGAGCAGTACTTC
J: TRBJ2-2; size: once; length: 17; D: -; V: TRBV4-1; CDR3: CASSQEVGSTHTGELFF; DNA: TGCGCCAGCAGCCAAGAGGTCGGGAGTACCCACACCGGGGAGCTGTTTTTT
J: TRBJ1-6; size: -; length: 15; D: TRBD1; V: TRBV7-9; CDR3: CASSLEGRGPSPLHF; DNA: TGTGCCAGCAGCTTAGAAGGCAGGGGGCCATCACCCCTCCACTTT
J: TRBJ2-7; size: once; length: 13; D: TRBD2; V: TRBV2; CDR3: CASRRGSSYEQYF; DNA: TGTGCCAGCAGGCGGGGGAGCTCCTACGAGCAGTACTTC
J: TRBJ2-7; size: -; length: 14; D: -; V: TRBV21-1; CDR3: CASSFRTETRRLYF; DNA: TGTGCCAGCAGCTTCCGGACAGAGACAAGGCGCCTGTACTTC
J: TRBJ1-1; size: -; length: 15; D: TRBD1; V: TRBV27; CDR3: CASSLVRDRGSEAFF; DNA: TGTGCCAGCAGTTTAGTAAGGGACAGGGGGTCTGAAGCTTTCTTT
J: TRBJ2-3; size: once; length: 15; D: TRBD2; V: TRBV5-1; CDR3: CASSYLAGSTDTQYF; DNA: TGCGCCAGCAGCTATTTAGCGGGCAGCACAGATACGCAGTATTTT
J: TRBJ1-2; size: -; length: 14; D: TRBD1; V: TRBV18; CDR3: CASSPGDRGIGYTF; DNA: TGTGCCAGCTCACCAGGGGACAGGGGGATTGGCTACACCTTC
J: TRBJ2-7; size: few; length: 14; D: -; V: TRBV2; CDR3: CASSDGGWRYEQYF; DNA: TGTGCCAGCAGTGACGGGGGTTGGCGCTACGAGCAGTACTTC
J: TRBJ1-5; size: -; length: 14; D: -; V: TRBV5-1; CDR3: CASSLGPAEGPQHF; DNA: TGCGCCAGCAGCTTGGGGCCAGCCGAGGGGCCCCAGCATTTT
J: TRBJ1-4; size: -; length: 13; D: -; V: TRBV18; CDR3: CASSRGSNEKLFF; DNA: TGTGCCAGCTCGCGGGGGTCTAATGAAAAACTGTTTTTT
J: TRBJ1-1; size: many; length: 14; D: -; V: TRBV2; CDR3: CASIGEGGRTEAFF; DNA: TGTGCCAGCATTGGCGAAGGGGGTCGAACTGAAGCTTTCTTT
J: TRBJ2-7; size: -; length: 15; D: TRBD2; V: TRBV9; CDR3: CASSVGTSDLYEQYF; DNA: TGTGCCAGCAGCGTAGGGACTAGCGACCTCTACGAGCAGTACTTC
J: TRBJ2-1; size: -; length: 12; D: -; V: TRBV7-9; CDR3: CAYQPRGNEQFF; DNA: TGTGCGTATCAGCCAAGGGGTAATGAGCAGTTCTTC
J: TRBJ2-3; size: -; length: 15; D: -; V: TRBV4-3; CDR3: CASSPSRGNTDTQYF; DNA: TGCGCCAGCAGTCCCTCGCGGGGAAATACAGATACGCAGTATTTT
J: TRBJ2-3; size: -; length: 18; D: TRBD2; V: TRBV3-1/TRBV3-2; CDR3: CASSQESSSGAPQDTQYF; DNA: TGTGCCAGCAGCCAAGAATCATCGAGCGGGGCCCCCCAAGATACGCAGTATTTT
J: TRBJ2-6; size: -; length: 8; D: -; V: TRBV3-1/TRBV3-2; CDR3: CASISPRF; DNA: TGTGCCAGCATCTCCCCCCGTTTC
J: TRBJ2-7; size: once; length: 14; D: -; V: TRBV18; CDR3: CASSLGQTFYEQYF; DNA: TGTGCCAGCTCACTAGGACAGACTTTCTACGAGCAGTACTTC
J: TRBJ2-2; size: -; length: 18; D: -; V: TRBV10-3; CDR3: CAISGTTEAVRRSGELFF; DNA: TGTGCCATCAGTGGTACGACAGAGGCGGTGAGACGGTCCGGGGAGCTGTTTTTT
J: TRBJ1-2; size: -; length: 16; D: TRBD1; V: TRBV5-1; CDR3: CASSLLTGGANYGYTF; DNA: TGCGCCAGCAGCTTGTTAACAGGGGGGGCTAACTATGGCTACACCTTC
J: TRBJ2-5; size: -; length: 13; D: TRBD2; V: TRBV7-2; CDR3: CASRGGIKETQYF; DNA: TGTGCCAGCCGGGGGGGGATAAAAGAGACCCAGTACTTC
J: TRBJ2-5; size: -; length: 13; D: -; V: TRBV11-3; CDR3: CASSLRHLETQYF; DNA: TGTGCCAGCAGCTTGCGCCATCTGGAGACCCAGTACTTC
J: TRBJ1-1; size: -; length: 16; D: -; V: TRBV21-1; CDR3: CASSKDRVIRTGSAFF; DNA: TGTGCCAGCAGCAAAGATCGAGTGATACGGACAGGCTCAGCTTTCTTT
J: TRBJ2-5; size: -; length: 14; D: TRBD2; V: TRBV20-1; CDR3: CSASREGIEETQYF; DNA: TGCAGTGCTAGTAGGGAGGGTATAGAAGAGACCCAGTACTTC
J: TRBJ2-3; size: -; length: 15; D: TRBD1; V: TRBV5-6; CDR3: CASSLGGQGANTQYF; DNA: TGTGCCAGCAGCTTGGGGGGACAGGGGGCGAATACGCAGTATTTT
J: TRBJ1-6; size: -; length: 15; D: TRBD1; V: TRBV9; CDR3: CASSVGETGVSPLHF; DNA: TGTGCCAGCAGCGTAGGGGAGACAGGGGTTTCACCCCTCCACTTT
J: TRBJ2-3; size: -; length: 14; D: -; V: TRBV5-5; CDR3: CASSSRDYTDTQYF; DNA: TGTGCCAGCAGCTCTCGAGACTACACAGATACGCAGTATTTT
J: TRBJ1-2; size: -; length: 14; D: TRBD1; V: TRBV28; CDR3: CASRPTWTGGGYTF; DNA: TGTGCCAGCAGACCAACCTGGACAGGCGGGGGCTACACCTTC
J: TRBJ2-7; size: -; length: 16; D: -; V: TRBV21-1; CDR3: CASSKEPGQRPYEQYF; DNA: TGTGCCAGCAGCAAAGAACCGGGACAGAGACCCTACGAGCAGTACTTC
J: TRBJ1-5; size: -; length: 15; D: -; V: TRBV5-6; CDR3: CASSLSGAGVRPQHF; DNA: TGTGCCAGCAGCTTGTCAGGGGCGGGGGTGCGGCCCCAGCATTTT
J: TRBJ1-1; size: few; length: 12; D: -; V: TRBV4-2; CDR3: CASSQVGEQAFF; DNA: TGTGCCAGCAGCCAAGTCGGAGAGCAAGCTTTCTTT
J: TRBJ2-7; size: -; length: 14; D: TRBD1; V: TRBV9; CDR3: CASSATGGPYEQYF; DNA: TGTGCCAGCAGCGCGACAGGGGGGCCCTACGAGCAGTACTTC
J: TRBJ2-1; size: -; length: 14; D: TRBD2; V: TRBV7-8; CDR3: CASSTRGGDNEQFF; DNA: TGTGCCAGCAGCACGCGGGGGGGGGACAATGAGCAGTTCTTC
J: TRBJ1-6; size: -; length: 14; D: -; V: TRBV4-1; CDR3: CASRGGFDNSPLHF; DNA: TGCGCCAGTAGGGGGGGGTTCGATAATTCACCCCTCCACTTT
J: TRBJ2-7; size: -; length: 11; D: -; V: TRBV5-1; CDR3: CASSGQLEQYF; DNA: TGCGCCAGCAGCGGACAACTCGAGCAGTACTTC
J: TRBJ1-5; size: -; length: 15; D: -; V: TRBV4-1; CDR3: CASSQVRGGGLHQHF; DNA: TGCGCCAGCAGCCAAGTGAGGGGAGGGGGTCTCCATCAGCATTTT
J: TRBJ2-7; size: -; length: 13; D: -; V: TRBV2; CDR3: CASSPTGPYEQYF; DNA: TGTGCCAGCAGCCCGACAGGTCCCTACGAGCAGTACTTC
J: TRBJ1-1; size: -; length: 15; D: TRBD1; V: TRBV5-1; CDR3: CASSLVSGGGTEAFF; DNA: TGCGCCAGCAGCTTGGTTTCAGGGGGAGGCACTGAAGCTTTCTTT
J: TRBJ2-7; size: -; length: 14; D: TRBD2; V: TRBV14; CDR3: CASSLAGGLSEQYF; DNA: TGTGCCAGCAGCCTAGCGGGAGGCCTCTCCGAGCAGTACTTC
J: TRBJ1-2; size: -; length: 14; D: TRBD1; V: TRBV7-8; CDR3: CASSPGQGGYGYTF; DNA: TGTGCCAGCAGCCCTGGACAGGGCGGCTATGGCTACACCTTC
J: TRBJ2-1; size: -; length: 14; D: TRBD2; V: TRBV3-1/TRBV3-2; CDR3: CASSQGLAGNEQFF; DNA: TGTGCCAGCAGCCAAGGACTAGCGGGAAATGAGCAGTTCTTC